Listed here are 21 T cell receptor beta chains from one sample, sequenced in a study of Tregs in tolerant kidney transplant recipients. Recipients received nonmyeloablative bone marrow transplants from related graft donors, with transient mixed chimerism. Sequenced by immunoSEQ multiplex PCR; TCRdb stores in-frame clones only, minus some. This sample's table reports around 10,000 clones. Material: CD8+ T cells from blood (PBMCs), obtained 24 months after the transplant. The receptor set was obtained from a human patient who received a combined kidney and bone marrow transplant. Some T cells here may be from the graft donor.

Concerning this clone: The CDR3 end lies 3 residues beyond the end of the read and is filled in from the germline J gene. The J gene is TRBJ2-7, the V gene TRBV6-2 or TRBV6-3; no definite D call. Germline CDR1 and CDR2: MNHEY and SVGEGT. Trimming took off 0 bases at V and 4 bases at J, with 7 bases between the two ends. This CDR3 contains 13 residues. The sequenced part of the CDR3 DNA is TGTGCCAGCAGTTACTCTCTTAATTACGAG. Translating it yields CASSYSLNYE. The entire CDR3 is CASSYSLNYEQYF.

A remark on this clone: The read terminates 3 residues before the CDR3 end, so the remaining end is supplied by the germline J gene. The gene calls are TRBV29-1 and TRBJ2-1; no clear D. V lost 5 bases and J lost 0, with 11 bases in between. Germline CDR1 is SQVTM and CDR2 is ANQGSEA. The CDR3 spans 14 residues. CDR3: CSVIVPLSYNEQFF. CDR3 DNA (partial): TGCAGCGTTATTGTCCCCCTCTCCTACAATGAG.

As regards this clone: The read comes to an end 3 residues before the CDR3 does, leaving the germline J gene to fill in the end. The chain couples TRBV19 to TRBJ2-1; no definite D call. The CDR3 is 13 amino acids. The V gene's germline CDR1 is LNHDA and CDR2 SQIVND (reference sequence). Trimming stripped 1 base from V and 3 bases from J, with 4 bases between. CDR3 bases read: TGTGCCAGTAGTATAGTCTTCTACAATGAG. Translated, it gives CASSIVFYNE. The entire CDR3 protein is CASSIVFYNEQFF.

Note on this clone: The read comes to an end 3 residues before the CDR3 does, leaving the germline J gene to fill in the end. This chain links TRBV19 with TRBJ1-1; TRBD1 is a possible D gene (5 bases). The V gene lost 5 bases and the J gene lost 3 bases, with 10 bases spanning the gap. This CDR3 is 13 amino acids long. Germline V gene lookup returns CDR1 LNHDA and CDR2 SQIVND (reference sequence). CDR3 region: CASSDSRDTEAFF. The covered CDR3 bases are TGTGCCAGTAGTGACAGTCGGGACACTGAA.

The CDR3 region is CASSFSRGGSGSYEQYF. The CDR3 DNA, read in part, is TGCGCCAGCAGCTTCTCCCGAGGGGGCTCAGGCTCCTACGAG. The chain has TRBV5-1 and TRBJ2-7, with 7 bases matching TRBD1. The CDR3 is cut off 3 residues early in the read; its end comes from the germline J gene. Germline CDR1 is SGHRS and CDR2 is YFSETQ. With V trimmed by 2 bases and J by 0 bases, 11 bases remained unmatched. CDR3 length: 17 residues.

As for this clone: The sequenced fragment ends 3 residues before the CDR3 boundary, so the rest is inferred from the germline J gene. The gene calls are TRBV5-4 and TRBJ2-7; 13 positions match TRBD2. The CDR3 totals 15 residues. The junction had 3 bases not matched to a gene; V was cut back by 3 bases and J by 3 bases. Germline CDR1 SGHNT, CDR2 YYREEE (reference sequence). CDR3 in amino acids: CASSYGLAGVYEQYF. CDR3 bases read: TGTGCCAGCAGCTACGGACTAGCGGGAGTCTACGAG.

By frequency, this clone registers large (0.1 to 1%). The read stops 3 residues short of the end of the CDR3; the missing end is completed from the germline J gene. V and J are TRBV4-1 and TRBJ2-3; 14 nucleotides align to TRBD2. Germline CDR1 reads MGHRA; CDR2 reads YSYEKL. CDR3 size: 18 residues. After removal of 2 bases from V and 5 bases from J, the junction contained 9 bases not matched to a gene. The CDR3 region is CASSQRLAGGPYGDTQYF. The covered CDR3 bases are TGCGCCAGCAGCCAAAGACTAGCGGGAGGGCCTTATGGAGATACG.

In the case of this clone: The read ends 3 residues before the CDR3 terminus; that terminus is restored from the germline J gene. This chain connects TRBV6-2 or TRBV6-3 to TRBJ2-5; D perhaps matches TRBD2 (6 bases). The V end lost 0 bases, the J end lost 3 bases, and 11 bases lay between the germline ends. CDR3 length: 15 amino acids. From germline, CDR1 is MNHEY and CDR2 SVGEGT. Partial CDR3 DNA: TGTGCCAGCAGTTACTCGGAGCGGGCAAAAGAGACC. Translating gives CASSYSERAKET. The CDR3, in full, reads CASSYSERAKETQYF.

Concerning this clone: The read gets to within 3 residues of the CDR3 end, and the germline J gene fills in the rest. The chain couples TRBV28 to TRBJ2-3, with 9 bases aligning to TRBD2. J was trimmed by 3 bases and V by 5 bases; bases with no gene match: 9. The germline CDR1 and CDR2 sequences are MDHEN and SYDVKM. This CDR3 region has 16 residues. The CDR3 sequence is CASSGLAGEGTDTQYF. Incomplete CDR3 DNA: TGTGCCAGCAGTGGATTAGCGGGGGAAGGTACAGATACG.

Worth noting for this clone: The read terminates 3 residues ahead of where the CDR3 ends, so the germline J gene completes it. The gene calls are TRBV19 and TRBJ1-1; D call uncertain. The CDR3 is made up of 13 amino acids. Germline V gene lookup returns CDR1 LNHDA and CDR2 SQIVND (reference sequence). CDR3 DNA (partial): TGTGCCAGTAGTATGCGGTCTCCTGATAGG. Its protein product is CASSMRSPDR. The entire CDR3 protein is CASSMRSPDRAFF.

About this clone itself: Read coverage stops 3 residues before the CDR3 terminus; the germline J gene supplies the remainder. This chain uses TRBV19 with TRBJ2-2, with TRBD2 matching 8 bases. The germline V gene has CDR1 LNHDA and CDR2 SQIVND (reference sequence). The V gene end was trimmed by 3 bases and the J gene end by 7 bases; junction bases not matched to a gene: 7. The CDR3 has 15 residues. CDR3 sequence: CASSIGGGGIGELFF. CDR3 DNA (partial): TGTGCCAGTAGTATCGGGGGGGGAGGAATCGGGGAG.

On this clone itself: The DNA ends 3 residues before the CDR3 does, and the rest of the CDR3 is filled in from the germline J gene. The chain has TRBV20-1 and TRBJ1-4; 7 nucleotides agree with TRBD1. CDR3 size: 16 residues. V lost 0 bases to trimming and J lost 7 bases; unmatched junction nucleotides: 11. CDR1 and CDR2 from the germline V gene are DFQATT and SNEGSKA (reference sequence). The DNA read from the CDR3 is TGCAGTGCTAGAGATCCAGAGACAGGGCTAGGTGAAAAA. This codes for CSARDPETGLGEK. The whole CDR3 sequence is CSARDPETGLGEKLFF.

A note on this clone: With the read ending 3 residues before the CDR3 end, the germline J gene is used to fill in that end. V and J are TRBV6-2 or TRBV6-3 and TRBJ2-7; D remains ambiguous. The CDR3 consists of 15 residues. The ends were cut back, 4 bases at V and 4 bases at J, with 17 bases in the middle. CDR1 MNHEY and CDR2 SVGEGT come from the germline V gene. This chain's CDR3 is CASSFIPRVLYEQYF. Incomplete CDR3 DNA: TGTGCCAGCAGTTTCATCCCCCGGGTCCTATACGAG.

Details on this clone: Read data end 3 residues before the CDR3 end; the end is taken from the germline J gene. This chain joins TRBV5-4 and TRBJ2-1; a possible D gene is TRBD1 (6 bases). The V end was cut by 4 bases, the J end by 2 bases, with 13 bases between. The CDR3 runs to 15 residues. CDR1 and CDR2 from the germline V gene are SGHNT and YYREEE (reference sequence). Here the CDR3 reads CASSTGTLTYNEQFF. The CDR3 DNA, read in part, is TGTGCCAGCAGCACCGGGACACTTACCTACAATGAG.

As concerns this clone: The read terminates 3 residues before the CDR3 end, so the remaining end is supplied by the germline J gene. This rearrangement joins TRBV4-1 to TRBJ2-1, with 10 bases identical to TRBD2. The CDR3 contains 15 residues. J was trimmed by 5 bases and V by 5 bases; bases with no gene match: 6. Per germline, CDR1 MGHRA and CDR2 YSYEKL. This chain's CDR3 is CASSYGTSDNNEQFF. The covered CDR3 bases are TGCGCCAGCAGCTACGGGACTAGCGATAACAATGAG.

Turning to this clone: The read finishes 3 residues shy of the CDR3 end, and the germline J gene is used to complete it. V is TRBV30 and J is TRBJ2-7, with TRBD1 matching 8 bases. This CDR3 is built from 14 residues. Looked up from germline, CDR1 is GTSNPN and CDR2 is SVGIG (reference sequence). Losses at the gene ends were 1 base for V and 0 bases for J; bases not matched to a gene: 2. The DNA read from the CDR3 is TGTGCCTGGAGTGCGGGGACAGGCTCCTACGAG. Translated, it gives CAWSAGTGSYE. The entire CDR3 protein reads CAWSAGTGSYEQYF.

CDR3 sequence reads: CASASEQVYNEQFF. The sequenced part of the CDR3 DNA is TGTGCCAGTGCCTCCGAACAGGTCTACAATGAG. The V call is TRBV19, the J call TRBJ2-1, with D perhaps matching TRBD1 (5 bases). The read halts 3 residues ahead of the CDR3 end, with the missing end drawn from the germline J gene. Trimming shortened V by 8 bases and J by 3 bases, and 14 bases separated the two germline ends. Germline loops: CDR1 LNHDA, CDR2 SQIVND (reference sequence). This CDR3 spans 14 amino acids.

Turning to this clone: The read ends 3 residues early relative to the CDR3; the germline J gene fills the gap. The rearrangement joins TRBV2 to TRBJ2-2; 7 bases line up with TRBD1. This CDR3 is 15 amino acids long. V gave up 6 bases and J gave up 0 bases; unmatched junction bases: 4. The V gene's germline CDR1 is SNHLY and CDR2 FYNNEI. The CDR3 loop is CASSPGTANTGELFF. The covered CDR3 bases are TGTGCCAGCAGCCCCGGGACAGCGAACACCGGGGAG.

The part of the CDR3 DNA that was read is TGTGCCAGCAGCTTAGCGTACAGCAATGAG. As protein: CASSLAYSNE. The full CDR3 protein reads CASSLAYSNEQFF. The rearrangement uses TRBV7-8 and TRBJ2-1; D call uncertain. The read halts 3 residues ahead of the CDR3 end, with the missing end drawn from the germline J gene. Germline lookup yields CDR1 SGHVS and CDR2 FQNEAQ. Deletions cut 0 bases from V and 6 bases from J, with 6 bases between. The CDR3 has 13 amino acids.

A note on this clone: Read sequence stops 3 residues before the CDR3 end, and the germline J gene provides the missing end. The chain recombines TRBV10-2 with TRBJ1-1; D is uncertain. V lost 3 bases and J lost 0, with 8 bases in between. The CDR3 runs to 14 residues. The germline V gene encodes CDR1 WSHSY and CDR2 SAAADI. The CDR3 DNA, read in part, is TGCGCCAGCAGTGAAGCGAAATTGAACACTGAA. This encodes CASSEAKLNTE. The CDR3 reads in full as CASSEAKLNTEAFF.

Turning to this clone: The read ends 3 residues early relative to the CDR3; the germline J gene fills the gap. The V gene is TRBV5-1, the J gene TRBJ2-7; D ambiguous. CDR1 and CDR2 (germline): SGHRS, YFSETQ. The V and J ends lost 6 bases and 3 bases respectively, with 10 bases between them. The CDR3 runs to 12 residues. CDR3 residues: CASNELDYEQYF. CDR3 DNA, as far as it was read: TGCGCCAGCAATGAACTCGACTACGAG.